This TCR beta chain appears in the sequencing data of a study of blood T cells in healthy people across ages. The V segment lost 6 bases and the J segment 4 bases; nucleotides outside the gene matches: 9. This CDR3 spans 16 amino acids. The V gene's germline CDR1 is MNHEY and CDR2 SVGAGI. As for this clonotype: Antigen specificity is unknown.

With a J-beta primer mix and a sample-barcoded 5' primer, a second PCR ran about 7 to 12 cycles. TCRdb ran MiXCR on the 5' RACE reads and lists one entry per CDR3 protein. The profile shows about 780,000 distinct CDR3 sequences, about half of them singletons. Study-level findings and limits: In these data, TCR beta diversity tracked strongly with naive T cell percentage. PBMCs were not sorted, which prevented a conclusive comparison of naive versus antigen-experienced cells.

Whenever a sample was processed, at least 6 million PBMCs were isolated. V and J are TRBV6-5 and TRBJ2-1; 10 bases map to TRBD2. The sequence derives from an elderly man in good health. Sequenced input: blood. The CDR3 sequence is CASRSTGLAVYNEQFF. The CDR3 DNA follows: TGTGCCAGCAGGTCTACTGGACTAGCGGTTTACAATGAGCAGTTCTTC.